Each of the 23 T cell receptor beta chains below was sequenced from the same sample in a study of cytomegalovirus exposure and HLA in healthy donors. The PCR employed 60 Vbeta primers together with 13 Jbeta primers. Some clones are missing from TCRdb's copy, which holds only in-frame ones; the method was immunoSEQ multiplex PCR. The sample has under 100,000 clones; roughly 9.1% are singletons. Material for sequencing was PBMCs. These receptors were obtained from a man aged 55 to 70 in good health and CMV-seropositive.

The rearrangement links TRBV28 to TRBJ2-7; the D gene is possibly TRBD2 (6 bases). CDR3 length: 15 residues. The V gene lost 2 bases and the J gene lost 2 bases, with 13 bases spanning the gap. From germline, CDR1 is MDHEN and CDR2 SYDVKM. The CDR3 DNA is TGTGCCAGCAGTTTAGCGCGGGACGGAACCTACGAGCAGTACTTC. This translates into CASSLARDGTYEQYF.

V is TRBV7-9 and J is TRBJ2-3; 8 nucleotides match TRBD2. The V gene end was trimmed by 2 bases and the J gene end by 0 bases; junction bases not matched to a gene: 7. CDR1 and CDR2 from the germline V gene are SEHNR and FQNEAQ (reference sequence). CDR3 length: 17 residues. CDR3 sequence (DNA): TGTGCCAGCAGCTTATCCCCGGGACTAGGCAGCACAGATACGCAGTATTTT. It is translated as CASSLSPGLGSTDTQYF. The full variable domain, completed using reference TRBV7-9 and TRBJ2-3, is DTGVSQNPRHKITKRGQNVTFRCDPISEHNRLYWYRQTLGQGPEFLTYFQNEAQLEKSRLLSDRFSAERPKGSFSTLEIQRTEQGDSAMYLCASSLSPGLGSTDTQYFGPGTRLTVL.

A few counts support this clone. This chain links TRBV7-2 with TRBJ2-1; 8 bases fit TRBD1. This CDR3 region has 14 residues. Germline values: CDR1 SGHTA, CDR2 FQGNSA. With V trimmed by 3 bases and J by 10 bases, 8 bases remained unmatched. CDR3 loop: CASSFDRGVREQFF. The CDR3 region has the DNA TGTGCCAGCAGCTTTGACAGGGGTGTCCGAGAGCAGTTCTTC.

V is TRBV29-1 and J is TRBJ1-1, with D possibly being TRBD1 (5 bases). V was clipped by 0 bases and J by 4 bases, with 9 bases between them. There are 13 residues in the CDR3. Germline CDR1 SQVTM, CDR2 ANQGSEA. The CDR3 protein is CSVEDQGGTEAFF. The CDR3 DNA sequence: TGCAGCGTTGAAGATCAGGGAGGCACTGAAGCTTTCTTT.

The CDR3 sequence is CASSGTGTTETQYF. For the CDR3, the DNA is TGTGCCAGTAGTGGGACAGGGACTACGGAGACCCAGTACTTC. V usage is TRBV19 and J usage is TRBJ2-5, with TRBD1 matching 9 bases. Germline trimming cut 5 bases from V and 5 bases from J; bases unmatched to any gene: 6. The germline V gene has CDR1 LNHDA and CDR2 SQIVND (reference sequence). This CDR3 spans 14 amino acids.

In this sample, this clone turned up a few times. CDR3 amino acids: CASSQGGTGGELFF. Here the CDR3 DNA reads TGTGCCAGCAGCCAAGGGGGAACAGGGGGAGAGCTGTTTTTT. The chain joins TRBV14 to TRBJ2-2; 8 positions agree with TRBD1. CDR3 length equals 14 residues. J gave up 11 bases and V 1 base, and 6 bases lay outside the gene matches. In germline, CDR1 is SGHDN, CDR2 FVKESK.

The chain has TRBV9 and TRBJ2-2; D unclear. Germline loops: CDR1 SGDLS, CDR2 YYNGEE. This CDR3 region has 13 residues. The V end was cut by 1 base, the J end by 1 base, with 2 bases between. This CDR3 is CASSVRNTGELFF. CDR3 nucleotides: TGTGCCAGCAGCGTACGGAACACCGGGGAGCTGTTTTTT.

A few counts support this clone. The chain has TRBV18 and TRBJ2-7; 11 nucleotides align to TRBD2. Per germline, CDR1 KGHSH and CDR2 LQKENI. CDR3 size: 16 residues. V was pared by 3 bases and J by 3 bases, with 7 bases of the junction left unmatched. This CDR3 is CASSPRLAGHNYEQYF. In DNA form, the CDR3 reads TGTGCCAGCTCACCCCGACTAGCGGGACATAACTACGAGCAGTACTTC.

Details on this clone: Other DNA sequences of this sample code for an identical CDR3. The J gene is TRBJ2-3, the V gene TRBV5-1, with a weak D call TRBD2 (6 bases). This CDR3 spans 16 amino acids. Germline V gene lookup returns CDR1 SGHRS and CDR2 YFSETQ. The V and J ends lost 0 bases and 0 bases respectively, with 11 bases between them. The CDR3 DNA reads TGCGCCAGCAGCTTGGAGGGCGGGGTCAGCACAGATACGCAGTATTTT. Its translation is CASSLEGGVSTDTQYF.

The V call is TRBV29-1, the J call TRBJ1-5, with 7 bases identical to TRBD1. J gave up 2 bases and V 6 bases, and 1 base lay outside the gene matches. CDR1 SQVTM and CDR2 ANQGSEA come from the germline V gene. The CDR3 covers 12 residues. This CDR3 reads CSVGTGNQPQHF. As DNA, the CDR3 is TGCAGCGTCGGGACAGGCAATCAGCCCCAGCATTTT. The full variable domain, with the rest looked up from reference TRBV29-1 and TRBJ1-5, is SAVISQKPSRDICQRGTSLTIQCQVDSQVTMMFWYRQQPGQSLTLIATANQGSEATYESGFVIDKFPISRPNLTFSTLTVSNMSPEDSSIYLCSVGTGNQPQHFGDGTRLSIL.

The chain links TRBV5-1 to TRBJ2-5; 8 bases match TRBD1. The V gene end was trimmed by 7 bases and the J gene end by 5 bases; junction bases not matched to a gene: 16. The CDR3 extends over 16 amino acids. Looked up from germline, CDR1 is SGHRS and CDR2 is YFSETQ. The CDR3: CASYLTPGTGEETQYF. CDR3 nucleotides: TGCGCCAGCTATTTAACCCCAGGGACAGGAGAGGAGACCCAGTACTTC.

This clone occurred a few times. The chain has TRBV6-5 and TRBJ2-6, with 7 nucleotides matching TRBD2. Trimming cost V 2 bases and J 13 bases; bases outside gene matches: 5. The CDR3 consists of 13 residues. In germline, CDR1 is MNHEY, CDR2 SVGAGI. The CDR3 DNA reads TGTGCCAGCAGTTACCCGGGACTACGGGTCCTGACTTTC. It codes for CASSYPGLRVLTF.

Only a few counts were recorded for this clone. The chain joins TRBV11-2 to TRBJ2-3; weak D call: TRBD1 (6 bases). Germline values: CDR1 SGHAT, CDR2 FQNNGV. V was trimmed by 7 bases and J by 6 bases, leaving 14 bases between them. This CDR3 has 13 residues. CDR3 region: CASTLTGSDTQYF. The CDR3 DNA sequence: TGTGCCAGCACATTGACAGGCTCCGATACGCAGTATTTT.

This clone has only a few counts. The rearrangement links TRBV4-1 to TRBJ1-1; perhaps TRBD1 as D (6 bases). Germline V gene lookup returns CDR1 MGHRA and CDR2 YSYEKL. The length of the CDR3 is 15 residues. Between the trimmed V and J ends, which lost 2 bases and 0 bases, there was a span of 10 bases. DNA for the CDR3: TGCGCCAGCAGCCAAAACAGGGCCATGAACACTGAAGCTTTCTTT. This encodes CASSQNRAMNTEAFF.

The V and J genes are TRBV7-9 and TRBJ2-3, with TRBD2 as a possible D gene (6 bases). The CDR3 spans 15 residues. Trimming pared 4 bases from V and 0 bases from J, leaving 11 bases between. The germline CDR1 and CDR2 sequences are SEHNR and FQNEAQ (reference sequence). This chain's CDR3 is CASSSSGTSTDTQYF. The CDR3 DNA reads TGTGCCAGCAGCTCATCCGGGACTAGCACAGATACGCAGTATTTT.

This clone has only a few counts. The chain carries TRBV19 and TRBJ1-1; D remains ambiguous. V gave up 3 bases and J gave up 3 bases, with 8 bases separating them. The germline V gene has CDR1 LNHDA and CDR2 SQIVND (reference sequence). The CDR3 extends over 13 amino acids. The CDR3 coding sequence is TGTGCCAGTAGTATGACCGGGGACACTGAAGCTTTCTTT. Amino acid sequence: CASSMTGDTEAFF.

The chain links TRBV7-9 to TRBJ1-1; 9 bases agree with TRBD1. Germline trimming cut 6 bases from V and 6 bases from J; bases unmatched to any gene: 11. Germline lookup yields CDR1 SEHNR and CDR2 FQNEAQ (reference sequence). CDR3 length: 15 amino acids. The chain's CDR3 is CASSPGTGSTAEAFF. The CDR3 coding sequence is TGTGCCAGCAGTCCCGGGACAGGGTCGACGGCTGAAGCTTTCTTT. Filled out from reference TRBV7-9 and TRBJ1-1, the complete variable domain reads DTGVSQNPRHKITKRGQNVTFRCDPISEHNRLYWYRQTLGQGPEFLTYFQNEAQLEKSRLLSDRFSAERPKGSFSTLEIQRTEQGDSAMYLCASSPGTGSTAEAFFGQGTRLTVV.

This clone appeared a few times. The genes are TRBV7-6 and TRBJ2-2; 8 positions agree with TRBD2. The V and J ends lost 5 bases and 6 bases, in that order; junction bases with no gene match: 11. The CDR3 has 16 residues. The germline V gene has CDR1 SGHVS and CDR2 FNYEAQ. DNA for the CDR3: TGTGCCAGCAGCGCACCGGGACTAGATCTGGCCGGGGAGCTGTTTTTT. It encodes CASSAPGLDLAGELFF.

This clone was detected a few times. The rearrangement uses TRBV5-4 and TRBJ2-7, with 11 bases aligning to TRBD2. The CDR3 contains 16 residues. Germline V gene sequence: CDR1 SGHNT, CDR2 YYREEE (reference sequence). V trimming: 0 bases; J trimming: 5 bases; junction bases outside the gene matches: 7. CDR3 DNA: TGTGCCAGCAGCTTGGGGGTAGCGGGAGGGCCCAACGAGCAGTACTTC. It yields the protein CASSLGVAGGPNEQYF.

This clone turned up a few times. V is TRBV7-6 and J is TRBJ2-1, with D possibly being TRBD2 (6 bases). V was trimmed by 8 bases and J by 12 bases, leaving 17 bases between them. CDR3 length: 12 residues. Germline CDR1 is SGHVS and CDR2 is FNYEAQ. CDR3 amino acids: CASSPLGGGQFF. CDR3 nucleotide sequence: TGTGCCAGCTCTCCATTGGGAGGTGGGCAGTTCTTC.

The rearrangement joins TRBV14 to TRBJ1-1, with a weak D call TRBD1 (6 bases). The V gene's germline CDR1 is SGHDN and CDR2 FVKESK. Trimming took 4 bases from V and 5 from J, leaving 11 bases between them. The CDR3 totals 13 residues. The CDR3 spells CASSRVQGTEAFF. As DNA, the CDR3 is TGTGCCAGCAGCCGAGTTCAGGGGACTGAAGCTTTCTTT.

The chain is built from TRBV6-1 and TRBJ2-1, with TRBD1 matching over 8 bases. CDR3 size: 14 residues. With 7 bases clipped from V and 6 bases from J, the junction kept 8 bases outside the gene matches. Germline V gene sequence: CDR1 MNHNS, CDR2 SASEGT. The CDR3 is CASTSGQEVNEQFF. The CDR3 region has the DNA TGTGCCAGCACCTCGGGACAGGAGGTCAATGAGCAGTTCTTC.

This clone has only a few counts. V and J are TRBV6-1 and TRBJ2-1; 7 bases match TRBD2. This CDR3 region has 15 residues. Germline CDR1 reads MNHNS; CDR2 reads SASEGT. J gave up 8 bases and V 7 bases, and 14 bases lay outside the gene matches. The DNA for the CDR3 is TGTGCCAGCACCGACCTATCCGGGGCGGGGGATGAGCAGTTCTTC. It specifies CASTDLSGAGDEQFF.